A single sample is the source of the 18 T cell receptor beta chains below, sequenced in a study of T cell repertoires and HLA-DP antigens. The antigens these receptors bind are not known. The method was immunoSEQ multiplex PCR; TCRdb's version includes in-frame clones alone and lacks a portion of them. The sample lists about 73,000 clones, around 80% occurring once. Sequenced sample: CD4+ T cells from PBMCs. The receptors derive from a man in his sixties in good health and CMV-seronegative.

The genes are TRBV5-6 and TRBJ1-1; 7 positions agree with TRBD1. Germline loops: CDR1 SGHDT, CDR2 YYEEEE. The CDR3 has 16 amino acids. With 0 bases clipped from V and 0 bases from J, the junction kept 5 bases outside the gene matches. The CDR3 here is CASSLGTGLMNTEAFF. In DNA, the CDR3 is TGTGCCAGCAGCTTGGGGACAGGTCTAATGAACACTGAAGCTTTCTTT.

The rearrangement uses TRBV25-1 and TRBJ1-4; D call uncertain. The V and J ends lost 2 bases and 0 bases respectively, with 7 bases between them. In germline, CDR1 is MGHDK, CDR2 SYGVNS. CDR3 size: 15 residues. CDR3 DNA sequence: TGTGCCAGCAGTGAAAGGAGTTCAACTAATGAAAAACTGTTTTTT. It yields the protein CASSERSSTNEKLFF.

The chain couples TRBV2 to TRBJ2-1; TRBD2 aligns across 8 bases. CDR1 and CDR2 from the germline V gene are SNHLY and FYNNEI. The CDR3 runs 16 residues. Unmatched junction bases numbered 8, after V lost 1 base and J lost 6 bases. Here the CDR3 DNA reads TGTGCCAGCAGTGAAGAAGGAGCGGGAGTTCCCAATGAGCAGTTCTTC. Encoded protein: CASSEEGAGVPNEQFF. Filled out from reference TRBV2 and TRBJ2-1, the complete variable domain reads EPEVTQTPSHQVTQMGQEVILRCVPISNHLYFYWYRQILGQKVEFLVSFYNNEISEKSEIFDDQFSVERPDGSNFTLKIRSTKLEDSAMYFCASSEEGAGVPNEQFFGPGTRLTVL.

The chain uses TRBV11-2 and TRBJ2-1, with D hard to call. Trimming shortened V by 0 bases and J by 7 bases, and 10 bases separated the two germline ends. In germline, CDR1 is SGHAT, CDR2 FQNNGV. This CDR3 region has 14 residues. The CDR3 DNA sequence: TGTGCCAGCAGCTTAGAGGTGGCCGGGAATGAGCAGTTCTTC. Its protein is CASSLEVAGNEQFF.

The rearrangement joins TRBV14 to TRBJ1-2, with D tentatively TRBD1 (6 bases). The CDR3 spans 14 residues. Germline values: CDR1 SGHDN, CDR2 FVKESK. With 4 bases removed from V and 8 bases from J, the gap between germline ends came to 17 bases. This chain's CDR3 is CASSPYLGGAGYTF. The CDR3 nucleotides read TGTGCCAGCAGCCCCTACTTGGGGGGCGCCGGCTACACCTTC.

J is TRBJ1-2 and V is TRBV2, with unresolved D. The germline V gene has CDR1 SNHLY and CDR2 FYNNEI. Between the trimmed V and J ends, which lost 7 bases and 4 bases, there was a span of 7 bases. The CDR3 length is 11 residues. The CDR3 is CASNVLYGYTF. The CDR3 nucleotides read TGTGCCAGCAACGTCCTCTATGGCTACACCTTC.

This clone was found once. CDR3 coding DNA: TGTGCCAGCAGCTTGGGGTCCTCACGACTCTCCTACGAGCAGTACGTC. Translation gives CASSLGSSRLSYEQYV. V gene TRBV7-9 combines with J gene TRBJ2-7, with D unclear. V was clipped by 3 bases and J by 0 bases, with 15 bases between them. CDR1 and CDR2 (germline): SEHNR, FQNEAQ (reference sequence). There are 16 residues in the CDR3.

The V and J genes are TRBV7-2 and TRBJ1-5; perhaps TRBD1 as D (6 bases). In germline, CDR1 is SGHTA, CDR2 FQGNSA. The CDR3 loop spans 14 amino acids. The V and J ends lost 1 base and 2 bases respectively, with 6 bases between them. For the CDR3, the DNA is TGTGCCAGCAGCTTAGACAGGGGCAATCAGCCCCAGCATTTT. This gives the protein CASSLDRGNQPQHF. Variable domain in full (rest from reference TRBV7-2 and TRBJ1-5): GAGVSQSPSNKVTEKGKDVELRCDPISGHTALYWYRQSLGQGLEFLIYFQGNSAPDKSGLPSDRFSAERTGGSVSTLTIQRTQQEDSAVYLCASSLDRGNQPQHFGDGTRLSIL.

This clone has more than one count but fewer than ten. The gene calls are TRBV2 and TRBJ1-5; 8 bases are shared with TRBD1. V trimming: 4 bases; J trimming: 6 bases; junction bases outside the gene matches: 5. Germline-derived CDR1 and CDR2 are SNHLY and FYNNEI. The CDR3 runs to 14 residues. In DNA form, the CDR3 reads TGTGCCAGCAGTGCGGGACAGGACTCTCAGCCCCAGCATTTT. As protein: CASSAGQDSQPQHF.

This chain links TRBV10-3 with TRBJ2-5, with a possible D match to TRBD1 (6 bases). CDR1 is ENHRY and CDR2 is SYGVKD in the germline V gene. V dropped 0 bases and J dropped 4 bases, with 15 bases sitting between them. The CDR3 totals 16 residues. The CDR3 DNA is TGTGCCATCAGTGAGTCGTGGCAGGGGCTGGGAGAGACCCAGTACTTC. This gives the protein CAISESWQGLGETQYF.

The chain couples TRBV9 to TRBJ2-3, with TRBD2 as a possible D gene (5 bases). The CDR3 spans 14 residues. Per germline, CDR1 SGDLS and CDR2 YYNGEE. Trimming cost V 0 bases and J 5 bases, with 10 bases left between them. The CDR3 nucleotides are TGTGCCAGCAGCGTAGCCGACGGGAAAGATACGCAGTATTTT. Protein sequence: CASSVADGKDTQYF.

This clone was detected a few times. The germline gene is not matched at one end of the junction; a read error may be the cause. The genes are TRBV10-3 and TRBJ2-7; 11 bases fit TRBD1. In germline, CDR1 is ENHRY, CDR2 SYGVKD. CDR3 length: 11 residues. The chain's CDR3 is CAISPDRGRIF. Written as DNA, the CDR3 is TGTGCCATCAGTCCGGACAGGGGGCGAATCTTC.

This clone occurred a few times. The chain couples TRBV5-4 to TRBJ1-6; D remains ambiguous. This CDR3 is built from 16 residues. V lost 0 bases, J lost 5 bases, and 12 bases lay in between. Germline CDR1 and CDR2: SGHNT and YYREEE (reference sequence). For the CDR3, the DNA is TGTGCCAGCAGCTTGGGGACCACAGTCCATAATTCACCCCTCCACTTT. It is translated as CASSLGTTVHNSPLHF.

This chain links TRBV6-5 with TRBJ1-5; tentative D call: TRBD1 (5 bases). Trimming shortened V by 6 bases and J by 0 bases, and 12 bases separated the two germline ends. Germline CDR1 and CDR2: MNHEY and SVGAGI. This CDR3 comprises 15 residues. The CDR3 DNA reads as TGTGCCAGCAGCCTCCGACAGAATAGCAATCAGCCCCAGCATTTT. Protein product: CASSLRQNSNQPQHF.

V gene TRBV2 combines with J gene TRBJ1-2, with a possible D match to TRBD1 (5 bases). V was trimmed by 4 bases and J by 3 bases, leaving 15 bases between them. Germline values: CDR1 SNHLY, CDR2 FYNNEI. This CDR3 spans 15 amino acids. The CDR3: CASSGRGREDYGYTF. CDR3 bases: TGTGCCAGCAGTGGCCGGGGCAGGGAAGACTATGGCTACACCTTC.

The chain combines TRBV19 with TRBJ1-1; the D gene is possibly TRBD1 (6 bases). Germline V gives CDR1 LNHDA, CDR2 SQIVND (reference sequence). CDR3 length: 12 residues. V was cut by 8 bases and J by 1 base, with 8 bases left in between. The CDR3 DNA follows: TGTGCCAGTCAGACAGGGAACACTGAAGCTTTCTTT. Protein: CASQTGNTEAFF.

This rearrangement joins TRBV9 to TRBJ1-1; D not resolved. V was trimmed by 4 bases and J by 2 bases, leaving 15 bases between them. The CDR3 spans 15 residues. Per germline, CDR1 SGDLS and CDR2 YYNGEE. CDR3 coding DNA: TGTGCCAGCAGCCCCCGGAGCGCCGTAAACACTGAAGCTTTCTTT. It specifies CASSPRSAVNTEAFF.

This clone was detected only once. This chain uses TRBV5-1 with TRBJ2-7, with D tentatively TRBD1 or TRBD2 (5 bases each). The CDR3 is made up of 15 amino acids. The V and J ends lost 4 bases and 7 bases respectively, with 21 bases between them. CDR1 is SGHRS, CDR2 YFSETQ, per germline. The CDR3 reads CASSPGAGNVGEQYF. CDR3 nucleotides: TGCGCCAGCAGCCCTGGGGCCGGGAACGTAGGGGAGCAGTACTTC.